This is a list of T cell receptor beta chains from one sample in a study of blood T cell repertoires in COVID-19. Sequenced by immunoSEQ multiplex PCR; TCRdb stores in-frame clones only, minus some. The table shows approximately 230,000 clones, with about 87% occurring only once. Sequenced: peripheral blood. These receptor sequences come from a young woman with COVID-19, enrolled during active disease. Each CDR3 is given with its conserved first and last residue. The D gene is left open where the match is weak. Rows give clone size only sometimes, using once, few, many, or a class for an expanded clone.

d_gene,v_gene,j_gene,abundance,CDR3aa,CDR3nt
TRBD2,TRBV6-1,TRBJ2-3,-,CASSETGGRGTDTQYF,TGTGCCAGCAGTGAAACGGGGGGAAGGGGCACAGATACGCAGTATTTT
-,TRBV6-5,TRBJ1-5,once,CASSYFKQDSNQPQHF,TGTGCCAGCAGTTATTTTAAACAGGATAGCAATCAGCCCCAGCATTTT
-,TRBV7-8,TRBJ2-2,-,CASSSLSDPTTGELFF,TGTGCCAGCAGCTCCCTTAGCGACCCAACAACCGGGGAGCTGTTTTTT
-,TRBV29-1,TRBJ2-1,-,CSVGSGNSEQFF,TGCAGCGTTGGATCAGGTAACTCTGAGCAGTTCTTC
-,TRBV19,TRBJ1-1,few,CASSIVTGNTEAFF,TGTGCCAGTAGTATAGTGACAGGGAACACTGAAGCTTTCTTT
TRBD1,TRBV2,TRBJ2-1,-,CASSIQGASYNEQFF,TGTGCCAGCAGTATACAGGGGGCCTCCTACAATGAGCAGTTCTTC
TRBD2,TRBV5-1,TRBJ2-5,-,CASSFGWWRSGGVQETQYF,TGCGCCAGCAGCTTTGGGTGGTGGAGGAGCGGGGGCGTTCAAGAGACCCAGTACTTC
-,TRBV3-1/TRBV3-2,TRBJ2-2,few,CASRRGGNTGELFF,TGTGCCAGCAGAAGGGGCGGAAACACCGGGGAGCTGTTTTTT
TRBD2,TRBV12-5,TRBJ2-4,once,CASGLGTSGRAMDIQYF,TGTGCTAGTGGTTTGGGGACTAGCGGGAGGGCTATGGACATTCAGTACTTC
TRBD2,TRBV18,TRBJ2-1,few,CASSPLAGGIYNEQFF,TGTGCCAGCTCTCCTTTAGCGGGAGGTATATATAATGAGCAGTTCTTC
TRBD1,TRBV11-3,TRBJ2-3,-,CASSTRTGGETDTQYF,TGTGCCAGCAGCACTCGGACAGGGGGCGAGACAGATACGCAGTATTTT
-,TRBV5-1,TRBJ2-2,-,CASSLGKRAGELFF,TGCGCCAGCAGCTTGGGTAAGCGGGCCGGGGAGCTGTTTTTT
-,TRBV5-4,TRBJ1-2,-,CASSTPAWSGGYTF,TGTGCCAGCAGCACGCCCGCCTGGAGTGGTGGCTACACCTTC
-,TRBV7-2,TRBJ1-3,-,CASSFGAGNTIYF,TGTGCCAGCAGCTTCGGGGCTGGAAACACCATATATTTT
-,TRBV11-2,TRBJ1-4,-,CASSFGRGGEKLFF,TGTGCCAGCAGCTTTGGGAGGGGTGGAGAAAAACTGTTTTTT
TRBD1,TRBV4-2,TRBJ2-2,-,CASSPRQGVDTGELFF,TGTGCCAGCAGCCCCCGACAGGGGGTTGACACCGGGGAGCTGTTTTTT
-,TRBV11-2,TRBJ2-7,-,CASSHETQSHQREQYF,TGTGCCAGCAGCCACGAGACACAGAGTCACCAACGCGAGCAGTACTTC
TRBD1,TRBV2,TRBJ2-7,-,CASSEGQVLYEQYF,TGTGCCAGCAGTGAGGGACAGGTTCTCTACGAGCAGTACTTC
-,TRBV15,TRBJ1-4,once,CATSSDQGSVEKLFF,TGTGCCACCAGCAGTGATCAGGGCTCTGTCGAAAAACTGTTTTTT
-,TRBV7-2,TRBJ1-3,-,CASSLGGSGNTIYF,TGTGCCAGCAGCTTGGGGGGGTCTGGAAACACCATATATTTT
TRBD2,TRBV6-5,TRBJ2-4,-,CASRSGGRAKNIQYF,TGTGCCAGCAGAAGCGGGGGTAGGGCCAAAAACATTCAGTACTTC
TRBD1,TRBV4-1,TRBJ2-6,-,CASSPRDRVTGANVLTF,TGCGCCAGCAGCCCCCGGGACAGGGTAACCGGGGCCAACGTCCTGACTTTC
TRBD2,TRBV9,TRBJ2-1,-,CASSFPPGSGGRNEQFF,TGTGCCAGCAGCTTCCCCCCTGGGTCGGGCGGGAGGAATGAGCAGTTCTTC
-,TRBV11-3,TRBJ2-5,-,CASSSFVVFGGSSETQYF,TGTGCCAGCAGCTCTTTTGTCGTATTCGGGGGAAGCAGTGAGACCCAGTACTTC
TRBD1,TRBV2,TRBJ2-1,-,CASSEAKTGGYRDSYNEQFF,TGTGCCAGCAGTGAAGCGAAGACAGGGGGCTATCGCGACTCGTACAATGAGCAGTTCTTC
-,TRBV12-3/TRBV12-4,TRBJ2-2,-,CASSLPRPGELFF,TGTGCCAGCAGCCTTCCCAGGCCCGGGGAGCTGTTTTTT
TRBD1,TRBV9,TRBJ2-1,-,CASSGTGRREQFF,TGTGCCAGCAGCGGGACAGGGCGCCGTGAGCAGTTCTTC
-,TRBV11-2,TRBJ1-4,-,CASSSPRSPTNEKLFF,TGTGCCAGCAGCTCACCTAGGAGCCCAACTAATGAAAAACTGTTTTTT